These 8 T cell receptor beta chains were sequenced from one sample in a study of T cells expressing NK-cell markers. TCRdb re-called the 5' RACE reads and shows each CDR3 protein once, DNA omitted. This sample lists about 450,000 distinct CDR3 sequences; its ten largest clones have less than 7.5%. Input material: blood T cells: a sorted CD56 or NKG2C T cell subset, CD4+ or CD8+ T cells, or bulk PBMC T cells (not recorded which). Receptors were obtained from a woman aged 18 to 75 in good health.

The genes are TRBV20-1 and TRBJ2-5. The CDR3 consists of 11 residues. CDR1 and CDR2 from the germline V gene are DFQATT and SNEGSKA (reference sequence). CDR3 protein: CSARKEETQYF.

The V gene is TRBV20-1, the J gene TRBJ2-3; TCRdb outputs TRBD2, but without DNA this stays unchecked. The CDR3 extends over 14 amino acids. Germline loops: CDR1 DFQATT, CDR2 SNEGSKA (reference sequence). This chain's CDR3 is CSAPSGAPTDTQYF.

This chain links TRBV5-6 with TRBJ2-7; absent DNA, TCRdb's TRBD2 call cannot be checked. In germline, CDR1 is SGHDT, CDR2 YYEEEE. The CDR3 length is 14 residues. The CDR3 reads CASSLGEGPGEQYF.

The rearrangement joins TRBV28 to TRBJ2-1; TCRdb gives TRBD2 as the D gene, but with no DNA this cannot be confirmed. CDR3 size: 16 residues. Germline loops: CDR1 MDHEN, CDR2 SYDVKM. This chain's CDR3 is CASSSLAGTSYNEQFF.

The gene calls are TRBV28 and TRBJ1-5. From germline, CDR1 is MDHEN and CDR2 SYDVKM. CDR3 length: 12 residues. The CDR3 protein is CASRGGNQPQHF.

The CDR3 loop reads CASSLTGEQFF. The rearrangement joins TRBV12-3 or TRBV12-4 to TRBJ2-1. The CDR3 spans 11 residues.

The chain uses TRBV20-1 and TRBJ2-2; the TRBD1 assignment by TCRdb is unverifiable without DNA. Germline values: CDR1 DFQATT, CDR2 SNEGSKA (reference sequence). The CDR3 covers 15 residues. The CDR3: CSARRTGVGTGELFF.

CDR3 region: CATSTGTTAETQYF. The gene calls are TRBV10-3 and TRBJ2-5; no DNA is available, so the TRBD2 call from TCRdb remains unchecked. The CDR3 loop spans 14 amino acids. The germline V gene has CDR1 ENHRY and CDR2 SYGVKD.